Presented here are 32 T cell receptor beta chains from one specimen sequenced in a study of T cell responses to AZD1222 COVID-19 vaccine. Generated by immunoSEQ multiplex PCR, the TCRdb table keeps only in-frame clones and is missing some. The data hold roughly 55,000 clones, with 70% to 90% observed a single time. The starting material was peripheral blood, obtained on day 0 of AZD1222 vaccination. The receptors originated from an adult in good health.

The chain couples TRBV19 to TRBJ1-5; TRBD1 matches 10 bases. V lost 3 bases and J lost 6; bases outside the gene matches: 8. The CDR3 has 16 residues. Germline CDR1 is LNHDA and CDR2 is SQIVND (reference sequence). CDR3 residues: CASSMTSGTGVQPQHF. The CDR3 DNA reads as TGTGCCAGTAGTATGACCTCCGGGACAGGGGTTCAGCCCCAGCATTTT.

The chain uses TRBV5-4 and TRBJ1-3; D perhaps matches TRBD1 (5 bases). V was cut by 1 base and J by 2 bases, with 7 bases left in between. CDR3 size: 14 residues. CDR1 SGHNT and CDR2 YYREEE come from the germline V gene (reference sequence). The CDR3 DNA reads TGTGCCAGCAGCTTGACAGGCGCTGGAAACACCATATATTTT. Its protein is CASSLTGAGNTIYF.

V usage is TRBV2 and J usage is TRBJ2-1, with TRBD2 identical over 7 bases. Per germline, CDR1 SNHLY and CDR2 FYNNEI. This CDR3 has 14 residues. V lost 4 bases and J lost 4; bases outside the gene matches: 4. This chain's CDR3 is CASSGDGGYNEQFF. The CDR3, as DNA: TGTGCCAGCAGTGGAGACGGGGGGTACAATGAGCAGTTCTTC.

The V gene is TRBV7-2, the J gene TRBJ1-6, with 8 bases lining up with TRBD1. The CDR3 consists of 16 residues. From germline, CDR1 is SGHTA and CDR2 FQGNSA. J was trimmed by 7 bases and V by 1 base; bases with no gene match: 6. The CDR3 here is CASSLVWAGGNSPLHF. The CDR3 DNA follows: TGTGCCAGCAGCTTAGTTTGGGCAGGGGGCAATTCACCCCTCCACTTT.

The count of this clone is one. The chain employs TRBV4-2 and TRBJ2-1; TRBD2 aligns across 12 bases. CDR1 and CDR2 (germline): LGHNA, YNFKEQ. The CDR3 runs 16 residues. With 2 bases clipped from V and 6 bases from J, the junction kept 5 bases outside the gene matches. In DNA, the CDR3 is TGTGCCAGCAGCCAACCTAGCGGGGGGGCAATCAATGAGCAGTTCTTC. Its protein product is CASSQPSGGAINEQFF.

This clone was seen a few times. The gene calls are TRBV18 and TRBJ1-1, with D hard to call. Germline CDR1 and CDR2: KGHSH and LQKENI. The CDR3 has 16 amino acids. V lost 0 bases and J lost 4, with 15 bases in between. CDR3 protein: CASSPPSPGTGTEAFF. The DNA of the CDR3 is TGTGCCAGCTCACCACCGTCCCCCGGTACTGGCACTGAAGCTTTCTTT.

The genes are TRBV2 and TRBJ1-4; no definite D call. Germline V gene sequence: CDR1 SNHLY, CDR2 FYNNEI. V was clipped by 4 bases and J by 7 bases, with 10 bases between them. This CDR3 is built from 13 residues. CDR3 DNA sequence: TGTGCCAGCAGTGCCCGGGTGGGTGAAAAACTGTTTTTT. This codes for CASSARVGEKLFF.

The J gene is TRBJ1-1, the V gene TRBV19; maybe TRBD1 (5 bases). Trimming pared 3 bases from V and 4 bases from J, leaving 12 bases between. The CDR3 totals 14 residues. Germline CDR1 reads LNHDA; CDR2 reads SQIVND (reference sequence). The DNA for the CDR3 is TGTGCCAGTAGTATCGGGGGTTCCAGCACTGAAGCTTTCTTT. This gives the protein CASSIGGSSTEAFF. Together with reference TRBV19 and TRBJ1-1, the CDR3 gives the full variable domain: DGGITQSPKYLFRKEGQNVTLSCEQNLNHDAMYWYRQDPGQGLRLIYYSQIVNDFQKGDIAEGYSVSREKKESFPLTVTSAQKNPTAFYLCASSIGGSSTEAFFGQGTRLTVV.

The chain uses TRBV9 and TRBJ2-5, with D possibly being TRBD1 or TRBD2 (5 bases each). Trimming removed 2 bases at V and 4 bases at J, with 18 bases between. Germline loops: CDR1 SGDLS, CDR2 YYNGEE. CDR3 length: 16 amino acids. The DNA for the CDR3 is TGTGCCAGCAGCGTCCGAGGGGCCGCTGTTAGAGAGACCCAGTACTTC. Protein: CASSVRGAAVRETQYF.

This clone showed up just once. The chain joins TRBV30 to TRBJ2-1, with 9 bases lining up with TRBD1. Germline V gene lookup returns CDR1 GTSNPN and CDR2 SVGIG (reference sequence). The CDR3 covers 15 residues. V was clipped by 5 bases and J by 3 bases; unmatched bases: 8. CDR3 nucleotide sequence: TGTGCCTGGGCCATCGCGGGACAGGGCTACAATGAGCAGTTCTTC. This encodes CAWAIAGQGYNEQFF. Using reference TRBV30 and TRBJ2-1 for the parts outside the CDR3, the full variable domain is SQTIHQWPATLVQPVGSPLSLECTVEGTSNPNLYWYRQAAGRGLQLLFYSVGIGQISSEVPQNLSASRPQDRQFILSSKKLLLSDSGFYLCAWAIAGQGYNEQFFGPGTRLTVL.

The rearrangement joins TRBV30 to TRBJ2-5; 13 nucleotides align to TRBD2. Germline V gene sequence: CDR1 GTSNPN, CDR2 SVGIG (reference sequence). This CDR3 spans 17 amino acids. The junction had 5 bases not matched to a gene; V was cut back by 0 bases and J by 1 base. The DNA of the CDR3 is TGTGCCTGGAGTGTCGGACTAGCGGGGGTATCCCAAGAGACCCAGTACTTC. Its protein is CAWSVGLAGVSQETQYF.

The chain joins TRBV7-2 to TRBJ2-7; 7 nucleotides match TRBD1. J lost 3 bases, V lost 5 bases, and 7 bases had no gene match. CDR3 length equals 14 residues. Germline loops: CDR1 SGHTA, CDR2 FQGNSA. The CDR3 loop reads CASSVFGTVYEQYF. Written as DNA, the CDR3 is TGTGCCAGCAGCGTGTTCGGGACAGTCTACGAGCAGTACTTC.

The gene calls are TRBV27 and TRBJ2-7; 10 bases match TRBD1. The germline V gene encodes CDR1 MNHEY and CDR2 SMNVEV (reference sequence). Trimming at V came to 4 bases and at J to 2 bases, leaving 5 bases not matched to a gene. This CDR3 has 15 residues. The CDR3 DNA reads TGTGCCAGCAGTTATGGAGACAGGGGGCCCTACGAGCAGTACTTC. Translated, it gives CASSYGDRGPYEQYF.

This sequence joins TRBV7-6 and TRBJ1-3; TRBD1 aligns across 8 bases. The V and J ends lost 1 base and 4 bases, in that order; junction bases with no gene match: 3. This CDR3 has 15 residues. Germline CDR1 is SGHVS and CDR2 is FNYEAQ. CDR3 protein: CASSLGQGYGNTIYF. CDR3 nucleotide sequence: TGTGCCAGCAGCTTAGGACAGGGGTACGGAAACACCATATATTTT.

This sequence joins TRBV5-5 and TRBJ2-2, with D possibly TRBD1 on 5 matching bases. The V gene's germline CDR1 is SGHKS and CDR2 YYEKEE (reference sequence). CDR3 length equals 14 residues. Trimming cost V 0 bases and J 5 bases, with 8 bases left between them. CDR3 DNA: TGTGCCAGCAGCTTGGTTCCAGGGACCGGGGAGCTGTTTTTT. Translating gives CASSLVPGTGELFF.

The chain joins TRBV11-2 to TRBJ2-1; D not certain. CDR1 and CDR2 from the germline V gene are SGHAT and FQNNGV. V was cut by 3 bases and J by 9 bases, with 3 bases left in between. The CDR3 is 10 residues long. CDR3 in amino acids: CASSFVEQFF. For the CDR3, the DNA is TGTGCCAGCAGCTTTGTTGAGCAGTTCTTC. The variable domain in full, with the rest retrieved from reference TRBV11-2 and TRBJ2-1, is EAGVAQSPRYKIIEKRQSVAFWCNPISGHATLYWYQQILGQGPKLLIQFQNNGVVDDSQLPKDRFSAERLKGVDSTLKIQPAKLEDSAVYLCASSFVEQFFGPGTRLTVL.

A single count supports this clone. The chain couples TRBV2 to TRBJ2-1; D remains unclear. The length of the CDR3 is 15 residues. From germline, CDR1 is SNHLY and CDR2 FYNNEI. V lost 7 bases to trimming and J lost 0 bases, with 13 bases between them. The CDR3 protein is CASTLKTGSYNEQFF. In DNA, the CDR3 is TGTGCCAGCACTCTCAAGACCGGCTCCTACAATGAGCAGTTCTTC.

J is TRBJ1-2 and V is TRBV11-2; TRBD1 matches at 8 bases. The CDR3 sequence is 13 residues long. V lost 5 bases and J lost 3; bases outside the gene matches: 2. Germline CDR1 and CDR2: SGHAT and FQNNGV. The CDR3 DNA follows: TGTGCCAGCAGCCCGGGACAGGACTATGGCTACACCTTC. It is translated as CASSPGQDYGYTF.

The chain is built from TRBV19 and TRBJ1-6; 7 nucleotides align to TRBD1. In germline, CDR1 is LNHDA, CDR2 SQIVND (reference sequence). The CDR3 has 17 residues. Trimming at V came to 4 bases and at J to 4 bases, leaving 10 bases not matched to a gene. The CDR3 DNA sequence: TGTGCCAGTAGTACCACCACCCGACAGGGATATAATTCACCCCTCCACTTT. Protein: CASSTTTRQGYNSPLHF.

The chain links TRBV9 to TRBJ2-1; D gene uncertain. Germline CDR1 and CDR2: SGDLS and YYNGEE. There are 15 residues in the CDR3. V gave up 0 bases and J gave up 0 bases, with 7 bases separating them. The CDR3 region has the DNA TGTGCCAGCAGCGTAGAAGTAGGCTCCTACAATGAGCAGTTCTTC. This codes for CASSVEVGSYNEQFF.

The genes are TRBV2 and TRBJ1-1; maybe TRBD1 (6 bases). This CDR3 has 12 residues. Germline CDR1 SNHLY, CDR2 FYNNEI. Trimming took 11 bases from V and 0 from J, leaving 10 bases between them. This CDR3 is CALRDMNTEAFF. The CDR3 nucleotides read TGTGCCTTAAGGGACATGAACACTGAAGCTTTCTTT.

V usage is TRBV6-5 and J usage is TRBJ1-6; possibly TRBD1 for D (6 bases). Between the trimmed V and J ends, which lost 10 bases and 9 bases, there was a span of 10 bases. Germline V gene data show CDR1 as MNHEY and CDR2 as SVGAGI. This CDR3 is 11 amino acids long. Written as DNA, the CDR3 is TGTGCCACGTCAGGGGTTTCACCCCTCCACTTT. Translation gives CATSGVSPLHF.

V usage is TRBV27 and J usage is TRBJ2-7; D is uncertain. V was clipped by 4 bases and J by 6 bases, with 7 bases between them. CDR3 length: 11 amino acids. Per germline, CDR1 MNHEY and CDR2 SMNVEV (reference sequence). The CDR3 coding sequence is TGTGCCAGCAGTTCCCGATCCGAGCAGTACTTC. The encoded protein is CASSSRSEQYF.

The CDR3: CASSVVRTGDNSPLHF. CDR3 sequence (DNA): TGTGCCAGCAGCGTAGTCAGGACAGGGGATAATTCACCCCTCCACTTT. V is TRBV9 and J is TRBJ1-6; 9 nucleotides line up with TRBD1. J gave up 5 bases and V 0 bases, and 3 bases lay outside the gene matches. The V gene's germline CDR1 is SGDLS and CDR2 YYNGEE. This CDR3 has 16 amino acids.

This chain connects TRBV18 to TRBJ1-2; 10 bases are shared with TRBD1. J was trimmed by 6 bases and V by 3 bases; bases with no gene match: 7. The CDR3 extends over 15 amino acids. The germline V gene encodes CDR1 KGHSH and CDR2 LQKENI. The CDR3 spells CASSPTTGGANGYTF. In DNA, the CDR3 is TGTGCCAGCTCACCTACGACAGGGGGCGCGAATGGCTACACCTTC.

There are a few counts of this clone. The CDR3: CATSAGYSNQPQHF. The DNA of the CDR3 is TGTGCCACCAGTGCTGGATATAGCAATCAGCCCCAGCATTTT. The rearrangement uses TRBV24-1 and TRBJ1-5; unclear D gene. CDR1 and CDR2 from the germline V gene are KGHDR and SFDVKD. The CDR3 loop spans 14 amino acids. Trimming took 5 bases from V and 0 from J, leaving 7 bases between them.

V gene TRBV5-4 combines with J gene TRBJ2-5; D call uncertain. This CDR3 region has 14 residues. V lost 6 bases to trimming and J lost 3 bases, with 15 bases between them. Looked up from germline, CDR1 is SGHNT and CDR2 is YYREEE (reference sequence). CDR3 nucleotide sequence: TGTGCCAGCACCAAAAGGGAAAAGAAAGAGACCCAGTACTTC. It codes for CASTKREKKETQYF.

The chain employs TRBV6-5 and TRBJ2-7, with D unclear. Trimming stripped 6 bases from V and 4 bases from J, with 19 bases between. The CDR3 extends over 15 amino acids. The germline V gene has CDR1 MNHEY and CDR2 SVGAGI. The CDR3 DNA reads as TGTGCCAGCAGCTCCGGACCAATTGCTACTTACGAGCAGTACTTC. Its protein product is CASSSGPIATYEQYF.

This chain uses TRBV19 with TRBJ1-2; 9 bases fit TRBD1. The ends lost 2 bases at V and 8 bases at J; junction bases unmatched: 6. The germline CDR1 and CDR2 sequences are LNHDA and SQIVND (reference sequence). The CDR3 is made up of 14 amino acids. The CDR3 loop reads CASSIPGQGNGYTF. The CDR3 nucleotides read TGTGCCAGTAGTATACCGGGACAGGGTAACGGCTACACCTTC.

CDR3 nucleotide sequence: TGTGCCAGCAGTTGGGTGTCCTCCTACGAGCAGTACTTC. Its protein is CASSWVSSYEQYF. This chain links TRBV27 with TRBJ2-7; no reliable D call. V was clipped by 4 bases and J by 0 bases, with 7 bases between them. The CDR3 consists of 13 residues. Germline V CDR1 and CDR2: MNHEY, SMNVEV (reference sequence).

This sequence joins TRBV7-2 and TRBJ1-4, with D maybe TRBD1 (5 bases). Trimming took 5 bases from V and 0 from J, leaving 10 bases between them. This CDR3 is built from 15 residues. CDR1 is SGHTA and CDR2 is FQGNSA in the germline V gene. The CDR3 loop reads CASSARQSTNEKLFF. Here the CDR3 DNA reads TGTGCCAGCAGCGCCCGACAGTCAACTAATGAAAAACTGTTTTTT.

The V gene is TRBV6-5, the J gene TRBJ1-2, with TRBD1 as a possible D gene (5 bases). The CDR3 totals 14 residues. CDR1 is MNHEY and CDR2 is SVGAGI in the germline V gene. Trimming cost V 2 bases and J 6 bases, with 13 bases left between them. The DNA of the CDR3 is TGTGCCAGCAGTTACCGGGGCCCAAGGGATGGCTACACCTTC. As protein: CASSYRGPRDGYTF.